This record covers a single T cell receptor beta chain. What it binds is not known. The data were taken from a study of T cell repertoires in cytomegalovirus infection. For the study at large: It was the public TCR beta signatures that indicated both CMV infection and matching HLA type. Study observations and caveats: Cumulated frequencies of public TCR beta families served to identify carriers of CMV plus the relevant HLA. Dominant in the ex vivo response were TCR beta clonotypes restricted by HLA-C and specific for CMV.

The CDR3 covers 15 residues. The V and J ends lost 4 bases and 6 bases, in that order; junction bases with no gene match: 12. Germline V gene sequence: CDR1 SGDLS, CDR2 YYNGEE. A single record per CDR3 protein comes from TCRdb applying MiXCR to the reads. The sample contains about 240,000 distinct CDR3 sequences, 6.5% of which appear only once. The genes are TRBV9 and TRBJ2-7; 8 bases line up with TRBD1. The receptor was derived from a human donor in good health (CMV status not recorded). Some clones in this sample may be carry-over from other donors' samples. Sample: PBMCs. Here the CDR3 reads CASSPGTAGGGEQYF. In DNA, the CDR3 is TGTGCCAGCAGCCCAGGTACAGCAGGGGGCGGCGAGCAGTACTTC.